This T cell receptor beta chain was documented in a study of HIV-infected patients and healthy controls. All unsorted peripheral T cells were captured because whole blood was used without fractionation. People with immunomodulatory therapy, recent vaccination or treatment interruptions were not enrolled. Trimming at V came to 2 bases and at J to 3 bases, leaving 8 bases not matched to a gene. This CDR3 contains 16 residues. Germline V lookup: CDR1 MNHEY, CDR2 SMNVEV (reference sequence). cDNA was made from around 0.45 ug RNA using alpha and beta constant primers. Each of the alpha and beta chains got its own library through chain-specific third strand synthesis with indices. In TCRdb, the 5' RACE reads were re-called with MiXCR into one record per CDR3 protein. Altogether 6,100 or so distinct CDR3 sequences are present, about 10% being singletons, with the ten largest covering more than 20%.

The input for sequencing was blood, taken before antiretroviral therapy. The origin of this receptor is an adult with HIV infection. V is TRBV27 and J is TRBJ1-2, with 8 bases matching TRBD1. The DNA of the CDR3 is TGTGCCAGCAGTTTAAGAGGCAGGGGGCTTGACTATGGCTACACCTTC. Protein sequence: CASSLRGRGLDYGYTF.